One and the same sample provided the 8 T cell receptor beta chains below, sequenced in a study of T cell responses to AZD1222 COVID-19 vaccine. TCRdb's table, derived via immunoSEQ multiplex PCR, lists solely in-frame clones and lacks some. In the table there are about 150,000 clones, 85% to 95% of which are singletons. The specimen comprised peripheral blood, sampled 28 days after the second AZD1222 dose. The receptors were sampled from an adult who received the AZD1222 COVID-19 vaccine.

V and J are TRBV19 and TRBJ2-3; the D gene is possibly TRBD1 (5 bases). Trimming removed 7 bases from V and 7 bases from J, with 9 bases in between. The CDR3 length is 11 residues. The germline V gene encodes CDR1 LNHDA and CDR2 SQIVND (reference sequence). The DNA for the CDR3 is TGTGCCAGTATGAAGGGGTATACGCAGTATTTT. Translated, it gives CASMKGYTQYF.

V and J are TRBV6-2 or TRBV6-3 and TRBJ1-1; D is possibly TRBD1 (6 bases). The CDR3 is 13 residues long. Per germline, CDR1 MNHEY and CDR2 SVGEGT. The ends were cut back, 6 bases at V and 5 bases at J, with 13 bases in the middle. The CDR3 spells CASSPHRATEAFF. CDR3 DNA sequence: TGTGCCAGCAGCCCCCACAGGGCTACTGAAGCTTTCTTT.

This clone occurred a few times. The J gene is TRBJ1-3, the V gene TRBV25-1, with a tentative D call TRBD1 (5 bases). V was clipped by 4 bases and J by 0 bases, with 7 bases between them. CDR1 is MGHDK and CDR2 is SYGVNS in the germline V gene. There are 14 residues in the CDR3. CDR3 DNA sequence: TGTGCCAGCAGTGCGGACATCTCTGGAAACACCATATATTTT. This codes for CASSADISGNTIYF. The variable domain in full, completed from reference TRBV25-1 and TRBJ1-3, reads EADIYQTPRYLVIGTGKKITLECSQTMGHDKMYWYQQDPGMELHLIHYSYGVNSTEKGDLSSESTVSRIRTEHFPLTLESARPSHTSQYLCASSADISGNTIYFGEGSWLTVV.

The CDR3 protein is CASSKTGNSNQPQHF. CDR3 nucleotide sequence: TGCGCCAGCAGCAAGACAGGAAATAGCAATCAGCCCCAGCATTTT. The rearrangement links TRBV4-1 to TRBJ1-5; possibly TRBD1 for D (6 bases). Germline lookup yields CDR1 MGHRA and CDR2 YSYEKL. The CDR3 covers 15 residues. Trimming left V 5 bases short and J 0 bases short, with 11 bases between.

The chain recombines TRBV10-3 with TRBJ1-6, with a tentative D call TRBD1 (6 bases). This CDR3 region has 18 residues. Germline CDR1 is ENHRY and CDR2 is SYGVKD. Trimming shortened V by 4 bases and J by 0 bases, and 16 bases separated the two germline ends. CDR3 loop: CAISARGHLYSYNSPLHF. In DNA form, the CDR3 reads TGTGCCATCAGTGCCCGGGGACACCTTTACTCCTATAATTCACCCCTCCACTTT.

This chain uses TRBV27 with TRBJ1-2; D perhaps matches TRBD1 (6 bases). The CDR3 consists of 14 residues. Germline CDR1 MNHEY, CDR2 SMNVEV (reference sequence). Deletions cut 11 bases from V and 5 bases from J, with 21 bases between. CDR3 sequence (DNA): TGTGCCGGGGGGGCGCGGGGGAACCCATATGGCTACACCTTC. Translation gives CAGGARGNPYGYTF.

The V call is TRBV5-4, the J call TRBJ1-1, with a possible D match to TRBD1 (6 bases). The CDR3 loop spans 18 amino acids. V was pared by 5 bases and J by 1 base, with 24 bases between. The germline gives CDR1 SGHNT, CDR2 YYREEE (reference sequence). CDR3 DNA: TGTGCCAGCAGACCGAGGTCCGGTGGTCAGGGGAAGAACACTGAAGCTTTCTTT. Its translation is CASRPRSGGQGKNTEAFF.

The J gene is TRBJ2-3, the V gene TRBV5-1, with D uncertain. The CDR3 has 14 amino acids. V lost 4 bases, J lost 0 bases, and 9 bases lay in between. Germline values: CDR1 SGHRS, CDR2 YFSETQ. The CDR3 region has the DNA TGCGCCAGCAGCCGGCAACTTAGCACAGATACGCAGTATTTT. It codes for CASSRQLSTDTQYF.